This T cell receptor beta chain was identified during a study of T cell repertoires in aging, cancer and after chemotherapy. Across the whole study: Donor ages fell into six groups from 30 or younger up to 70 or older.

There are 15 residues in the CDR3. V lost 3 bases and J 1 base, leaving 13 bases between the germline ends. Germline V lookup: CDR1 SGHTA, CDR2 FQGNSA. General study results and limits: Median generation probability rose over the chemotherapy interval in each cancer cohort, suggesting rebound thymic output. Immunological memory after chemotherapy cannot be judged from the repertoire data. Age-matched healthy donors had significantly more diverse, less clonal blood TCR repertoires than untreated cancer patients.

Peripheral blood genomic DNA, not sorted cells or RNA, was the template. A note on this clonotype: Its target is not known.

Rearranged V-D-J TRB sequences were amplified with a mixed TRB-A/B primer pool. A single record per CDR3 protein comes from TCRdb applying MiXCR to the multiplex PCR reads. This table holds around 6,700 distinct CDR3 sequences, 53% found once. This rearrangement joins TRBV7-2 to TRBJ2-7; D is possibly TRBD2 (5 bases). The sequenced sample consisted of blood. The receptor comes from a human donor with a solid tumor. The CDR3 sequence is CASSLRESQSYEQYF. The CDR3, as DNA: TGTGCCAGCAGCTTGAGGGAGAGTCAATCCTACGAGCAGTACTTC.